The source of this T cell receptor beta chain is a study of cytomegalovirus exposure and HLA in healthy donors. The CDR3 totals 12 residues. Trimming took off 2 bases at V and 7 bases at J, with 11 bases between the two ends. CDR1 and CDR2 (germline): GTSNPN, SVGIG (reference sequence). Whole-study results and caveats: Later analysis revealed greater clonal expansion in HLA-associated TCR beta chains than in equally common others. For most TCR beta V segments, an earlier analysis put the productive rate at about 87% or about 30% of the time.

As concerns this clone: What it binds is not known.

60 Vbeta and 13 Jbeta primers were used in PCR. Method: immunoSEQ multiplex PCR; TCRdb's copy keeps in-frame clones and lacks some. The table includes 75,000 to 100,000 clones, approximately 69% detected once. The TCR sequence derives from a female donor in good health and CMV-seronegative. This chain uses TRBV30 with TRBJ1-1, with unresolved D. Sequenced input: PBMCs. CDR3 in amino acids: CAWSPELGEAFF. As DNA, the CDR3 is TGTGCCTGGAGTCCGGAGTTAGGTGAAGCTTTCTTT. Full variable domain (rest looked up from reference TRBV30 and TRBJ1-1): SQTIHQWPATLVQPVGSPLSLECTVEGTSNPNLYWYRQAAGRGLQLLFYSVGIGQISSEVPQNLSASRPQDRQFILSSKKLLLSDSGFYLCAWSPELGEAFFGQGTRLTVV.